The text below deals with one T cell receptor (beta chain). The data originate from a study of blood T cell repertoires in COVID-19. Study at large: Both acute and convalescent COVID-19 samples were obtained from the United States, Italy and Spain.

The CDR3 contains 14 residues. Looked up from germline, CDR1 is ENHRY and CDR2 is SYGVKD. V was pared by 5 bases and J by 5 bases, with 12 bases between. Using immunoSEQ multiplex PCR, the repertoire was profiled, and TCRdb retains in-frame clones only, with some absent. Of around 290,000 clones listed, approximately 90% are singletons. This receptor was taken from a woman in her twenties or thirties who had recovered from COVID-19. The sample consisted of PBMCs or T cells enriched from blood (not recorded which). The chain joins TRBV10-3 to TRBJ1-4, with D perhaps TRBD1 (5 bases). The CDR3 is CAISRDSLNEKLFF. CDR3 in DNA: TGTGCCATCAGTAGAGACAGCTTAAATGAAAAACTGTTTTTT.